Listed below are T cell receptor beta chains from one sample, sequenced in a study of response to subunit inactivated influenza vaccine. TCRdb reprocessed the RT-PCR reads with MiXCR, giving one entry per CDR3 protein. The data contain about 830,000 distinct CDR3 sequences, approximately 18% of them singletons. Material: PBMCs from blood, obtained more than 4 days after vaccination. The receptors were sampled from a man aged 45 to 65 who received an inactivated influenza vaccine. The CDR3 runs from the conserved cysteine through the conserved F or W. The D gene is left open where the match is weak. Not all rows give a size; the values are once, few, many and, for expanded clones, a class.

d_call: TRBD2
j_call: TRBJ2-3
v_call: TRBV5-1
clone_size: few
cdr3_aa: CASIFGRGGRVPDTQYF
cdr3_nt: TGCGCCAGCATCTTTGGGCGGGGGGGCCGTGTCCCAGATACGCAGTATTTT

d_call: TRBD1
j_call: TRBJ2-2
v_call: TRBV6-1
clone_size: -
cdr3_aa: CASNNRGEPTGELFF
cdr3_nt: TGTGCCAGCAATAACAGGGGGGAACCAACCGGGGAGCTGTTTTTT

d_call: TRBD2
j_call: TRBJ2-5
v_call: TRBV7-8
clone_size: few
cdr3_aa: CASSRDGASGSRTQYF
cdr3_nt: TGTGCCAGCAGCAGGGACGGAGCTAGCGGGTCCCGGACCCAGTACTTC

d_call: -
j_call: TRBJ2-3
v_call: TRBV3-1
clone_size: few
cdr3_aa: CASSQQPGFGVTQYF
cdr3_nt: TGTGCCAGCAGCCAACAACCAGGTTTCGGGGTTACGCAGTATTTT

d_call: -
j_call: TRBJ1-3
v_call: TRBV27
clone_size: -
cdr3_aa: CASSPRGALGGGNTIYF
cdr3_nt: TGTGCCAGCAGTCCAAGGGGGGCCCTGGGGGGTGGAAACACCATATATTTT

d_call: -
j_call: TRBJ2-1
v_call: TRBV11-2
clone_size: few
cdr3_aa: CASSLLAGLMGDEQFF
cdr3_nt: TGTGCCAGCAGCTTATTGGCGGGCCTAATGGGGGATGAGCAGTTCTTC

d_call: -
j_call: TRBJ2-7
v_call: TRBV4-3
clone_size: -
cdr3_aa: CASRQGLGIYEQYF
cdr3_nt: TGCGCCAGCAGACAAGGTCTCGGGATCTACGAGCAGTACTTC

d_call: -
j_call: TRBJ2-7
v_call: TRBV5-1
clone_size: -
cdr3_aa: CASSLTEASYEQYF
cdr3_nt: TGCGCCAGCAGCTTGACCGAGGCATCCTACGAGCAGTACTTC

d_call: -
j_call: TRBJ2-2
v_call: TRBV5-1
clone_size: -
cdr3_aa: CASSSITSYTGELFF
cdr3_nt: TGCGCCAGCAGCTCAATAACCTCATACACCGGGGAGCTGTTTTTT

d_call: -
j_call: TRBJ2-2
v_call: TRBV10-3
clone_size: few
cdr3_aa: CAIGGYTGELFF
cdr3_nt: TGTGCCATCGGGGGGTACACCGGGGAGCTGTTTTTT

d_call: -
j_call: TRBJ2-3
v_call: TRBV3-1
clone_size: -
cdr3_aa: CASSQDPRQAVTDTQYF
cdr3_nt: TGTGCCAGCAGCCAAGATCCCCGACAAGCTGTCACAGATACGCAGTATTTT

d_call: TRBD1
j_call: TRBJ2-7
v_call: TRBV24-1
clone_size: few
cdr3_aa: CATSDPGQGGNEQYF
cdr3_nt: TGTGCCACCAGTGATCCGGGACAGGGGGGCAACGAGCAGTACTTC

d_call: TRBD1
j_call: TRBJ1-2
v_call: TRBV12-3/TRBV12-4
clone_size: -
cdr3_aa: CASSYGTGDGYGYTF
cdr3_nt: TGTGCCAGCAGTTATGGAACAGGGGACGGGTATGGCTACACCTTC

d_call: -
j_call: TRBJ1-2
v_call: TRBV29-1
clone_size: few
cdr3_aa: CSVLSDLNYGYTF
cdr3_nt: TGCAGCGTTTTATCGGACCTTAACTATGGCTACACCTTC

d_call: -
j_call: TRBJ1-1
v_call: TRBV7-9
clone_size: few
cdr3_aa: CASSPSRGYTEAFF
cdr3_nt: TGTGCCAGCAGCCCTTCCAGGGGATACACTGAAGCTTTCTTT

d_call: TRBD1
j_call: TRBJ2-7
v_call: TRBV28
clone_size: few
cdr3_aa: CATSPGQGVIEQYF
cdr3_nt: TGTGCCACCTCTCCGGGACAGGGGGTAATCGAGCAGTACTTC

d_call: -
j_call: TRBJ2-1
v_call: TRBV6-1
clone_size: few
cdr3_aa: CASSVVYNEQFF
cdr3_nt: TGTGCCAGCAGTGTGGTCTACAATGAGCAGTTCTTC

d_call: -
j_call: TRBJ2-6
v_call: TRBV13
clone_size: few
cdr3_aa: CASMGRLTGANVLTF
cdr3_nt: TGTGCCAGCATGGGACGGTTGACTGGGGCCAACGTCCTGACTTTC

d_call: -
j_call: TRBJ2-1
v_call: TRBV2
clone_size: -
cdr3_aa: CASSVRGNEQFF
cdr3_nt: TGTGCCAGCAGTGTACGCGGAAATGAGCAGTTCTTC

d_call: TRBD2
j_call: TRBJ2-7
v_call: TRBV4-2
clone_size: -
cdr3_aa: CASSGQPGLAGVSYEQYF
cdr3_nt: TGTGCCAGCAGCGGACAGCCGGGACTAGCGGGGGTCTCCTACGAGCAGTACTTC

d_call: -
j_call: TRBJ2-2
v_call: TRBV5-1
clone_size: few
cdr3_aa: CASSLVSPGELFF
cdr3_nt: TGCGCCAGCAGCTTGGTTTCGCCCGGGGAGCTGTTTTTT